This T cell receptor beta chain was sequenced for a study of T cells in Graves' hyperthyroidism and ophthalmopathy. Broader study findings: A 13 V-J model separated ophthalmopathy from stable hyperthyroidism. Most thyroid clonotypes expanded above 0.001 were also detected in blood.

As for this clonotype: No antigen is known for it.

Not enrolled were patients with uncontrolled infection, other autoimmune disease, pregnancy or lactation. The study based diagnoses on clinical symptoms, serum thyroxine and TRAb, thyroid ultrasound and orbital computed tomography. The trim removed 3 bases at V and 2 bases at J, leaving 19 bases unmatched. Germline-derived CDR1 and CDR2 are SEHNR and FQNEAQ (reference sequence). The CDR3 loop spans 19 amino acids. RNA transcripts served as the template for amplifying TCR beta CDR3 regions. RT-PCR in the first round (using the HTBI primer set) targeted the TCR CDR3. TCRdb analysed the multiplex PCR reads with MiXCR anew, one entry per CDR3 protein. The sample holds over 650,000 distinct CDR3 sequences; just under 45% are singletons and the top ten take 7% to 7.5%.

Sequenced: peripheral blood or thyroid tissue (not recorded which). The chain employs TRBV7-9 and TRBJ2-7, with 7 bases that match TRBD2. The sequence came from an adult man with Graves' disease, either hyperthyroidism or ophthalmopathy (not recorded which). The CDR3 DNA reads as TGTGCCAGCAGCTTGGGGCTAGTGGGAGTCGGAGGGACTACCTACGAGCAGTACTTC. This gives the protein CASSLGLVGVGGTTYEQYF.